Included here is one TCR beta chain sequence, with context. Which antigen it targets is not known. Base qualities were left out, and no much larger clone turns up one base away. TCR CDR3 regions were amplified from genomic DNA by multiplex PCR using the deep immunoSEQ assay. Extracted genomic DNA from each cell subset was distributed evenly across all wells of several immunoSEQ 96-well plates, and each plate was treated as a replicate. For sorted subsets, each replicate PCR was loaded with approximately 0.2 ug genomic DNA, equivalent to 30,000 or so T cell genomes. The purified libraries were quantified using a Qubit 3.0 fluorometer, sized with a Bioanalyzer 2100, and then quantified again using the KAPA Library Quantification kit. Every immunoSEQ 96-well plate was sequenced on a dedicated single-read 150-cycle Illumina NextSeq 550 flow cell. The authors' analysis ran thus. Because the immunoSEQ output included only junctional sequences and no quality scores, the filtering could not be the same as the filtering used for full-length reads. Sequences were annotated with PyIR, a Python wrapper for IgBLAST v1.9, and V/J genes and CDR3 were assigned using IMGT germline references. Reads were filtered out if the reads had weak V/J assignments (E-value above 1e-6), no CDR3, stop codons, out-of-frame junctions, or ambiguous translated residues. V3J clonotypes were defined as sequences sharing an identical inferred V gene, J gene, and CDR3 amino acid sequence. Percentage overlap between repertoires was calculated by dividing the number of shared unique clonotypes by the size of the smaller repertoire. Richness of each repertoire was evaluated using RTK rarefaction, the Chao1 estimator, and Recon v2.1 estimates of unobserved clonotypes. OLGA was used to compute generation probabilities for all TCRbeta clonotypes that the gDNA method yielded from a few donors. TCRdb provides this immuneACCESS table in a form limited to in-frame rearrangements. Some clones are lacking; in checked studies, under half of them reflect an unresolved V gene, and why the rest are absent is not known. The V and J calls and clone size are taken from that table; D and trimming were inferred from the DNA. This sample is represented by about 1.1 million clones; around three quarters of them were singletons. In total, the top ten clones hold roughly 0.83% of the sample.

Healthy HIV-negative adults with no recently reported acute infections or vaccinations were included as donors. Every donor was a Caucasian adult living in Nashville, Tennessee, USA. CD4+ T cells were enriched by magnetic negative selection, after which naive cells were positively selected on CD45RA and the negative fraction was taken as the memory subset. Blood was obtained by leukapheresis, after which PBMCs were separated by Ficoll-Histopaque density gradient centrifugation and cryopreserved in liquid nitrogen vapor phase. Purity and quantity of every magnetically sorted T cell population were checked by analytical flow cytometry. From each sorted fraction, genomic DNA was isolated and quantified by UV absorbance on a Nanodrop 2000c. The source of the sample is a study of shared clonotypes between healthy human individuals (TCRdb year 2020). About the study as a whole: Three men and two women, aged 18 to 49 years, made up the cohort. For each donor, CD4 naive and CD4 memory were each given three plates, CD8 naive was given two plates, and CD8 memory was given one plate. To increase sequencing depth and limit assay-specific biases, different laboratories used diverse techniques to prepare libraries and sequence TCR repertoires. Blood TCR repertoires of roughly 5 healthy adults were deeply sequenced to estimate repertoire size and the extent of clonotype sharing between individuals. Each donor's leukapheresis produced roughly between roughly 0.9 and 8.9 billion PBMCs.

Results and caveats for the whole study, not just this receptor: Incomplete sequencing was indicated by rarefaction of sorted-subset datasets, despite the large sequencing depth. Roughly 5.2% of naive CD4, 3% to 3.5% of naive CD8, approximately 2% of memory CD4, and roughly 0.4% of memory CD8 clonotypes were shared across several donors. Pairwise subsampling indicated that sequencing depth was expected to affect the degree of clonotype sharing among donors. The small number of donors limited the genetic and exposure-history diversity represented. Estimated clonotype richness was generally larger for naive than for memory subsets. Higher generation probabilities were observed for clonotypes shared by all four sorted-subset donors than for non-shared clonotypes. Sampling was restricted to blood, and TCR repertoires in tissue are likely to differ from TCR repertoires in blood.

The CDR3 goes from the cysteine to the phenylalanine over 14 residues. Only the CDR3 region is kept as DNA, spanning 42 bases read in frame from base 1. The germline V and J ends show losses of 3 bases and 11 bases respectively, and no gene match explains 15 bases of the junction. CDR1 SQVTM and CDR2 ANQGSEA are derived from the germline V gene. This chain joins TRBV29-1 to TRBJ2-5; TRBD2 matches 7 bases in the middle. Source material: memory CD4+ T cells from PBMCs. This sample's cell subset or site label indicates: CD45RA-negative fraction. This sequence originates from a man aged 18 to 30 in good health. Some clones in this sample may be carry-over from other donors' samples. Here is the DNA: TGCAGCGTTGATAGTAGCGGGCGTGGGAGGGAGCAGTACTTC. Its protein product is CSVDSSGRGREQYF.